The rows below give T cell receptor beta chains drawn from one sample of a study of blood T cell repertoires in COVID-19. Libraries were prepared by immunoSEQ multiplex PCR; TCRdb keeps only in-frame clonotypes and omits some of them. The sample lists around 260,000 clones; 80% to 95% were seen once. The sample comprised peripheral blood. Source of these receptors: a person aged 18 to 29 with COVID-19, enrolled during active disease. Each CDR3 is given with its conserved first and last residue. The D gene is left open where the match is weak. Where a row states a size, it is once, few, many or the class of an expanded clone; other rows omit it.

>TRBD1|TRBV5-8|.|TRBJ1-1
TGTGCCAGCAGGTTAACCGGGACAGGGGAGACTGAAGCTTTCTTT
CASRLTGTGETEAFF
>.|TRBV2|.|TRBJ1-2
TGTGCCAGCAGTGAAGGGGCACAGACTAACTATGGCTACACCTTC
CASSEGAQTNYGYTF
>TRBD1|TRBV7-9|.|TRBJ2-1
TGTGCCAGCAGCCGGGACAGGCTCCCCAATAATGAGCAGTTCTTC
CASSRDRLPNNEQFF
>TRBD1|TRBV25-1|.|TRBJ1-5
TGTGCCAGCCAGGACAGGGGCAACAATCAGCCCCAGCATTTT
CASQDRGNNQPQHF
>TRBD2|TRBV6-2/TRBV6-3|.|TRBJ2-2
TGTGCCAGCAGTTACCCTCCATTAGCGGGATCTAATTCCGGGGAGCTGTTTTTT
CASSYPPLAGSNSGELFF
>.|TRBV24-1|.|TRBJ1-2
TGTGCCACCAGTGATGTTACCCATAGGGGCGGCTACACCTTC
CATSDVTHRGGYTF
>TRBD1|TRBV19|.|TRBJ2-2
TGTGCCAGTAGTATAGGGACAGGGAACACCGGGGAGCTGTTTTTT
CASSIGTGNTGELFF
>TRBD1|TRBV9|.|TRBJ2-1
TGTGCCAGCAGTAGGGGACAGGGAACGGGAGGCTCCTACAATGAGCAGTTCTTC
CASSRGQGTGGSYNEQFF
>TRBD1|TRBV5-1|.|TRBJ2-5
TGCGCCAGCAGCCCTGGGGTGGGGGACCACAGGGGAGAGACCCAGTACTTC
CASSPGVGDHRGETQYF
>.|TRBV12-3/TRBV12-4|.|TRBJ1-5
TGTGCCAGCAGTCCTATGAGCAATCAGCCCCAGCATTTT
CASSPMSNQPQHF
>.|TRBV24-1|.|TRBJ2-2
TGTGCCACCGTTGACAGCTTTAACACCGGGGAGCTGTTTTTT
CATVDSFNTGELFF
>TRBD1|TRBV29-1|.|TRBJ2-1
TGCAGCGTTGTAGGGACAGGGGGCAATGAGCAGTTCTTC
CSVVGTGGNEQFF
>.|TRBV3-1/TRBV3-2|.|TRBJ1-2
TGTGCCAGCAGCGGAATCGGACAGAGCATCTATGGCTACACCTTC
CASSGIGQSIYGYTF
>TRBD2|TRBV6-5|.|TRBJ2-1
TGTGCCAGCAGTTACGAAGGGTTCGGGAGGGCCAATGAGCAGTTCTTC
CASSYEGFGRANEQFF
>.|TRBV5-6|.|TRBJ2-1
TGTGCCAGCAGCTGGGGCTCCGCATACAATGAGCAGTTCTTC
CASSWGSAYNEQFF
>TRBD2|TRBV5-6|.|TRBJ2-7
TGTGCCAGCAGCTTGGGGGAGGGGATATTCTCCTACGAGCAGTACTTC
CASSLGEGIFSYEQYF
>.|TRBV7-8|.|TRBJ1-6
TGTGCCAGCAGCTTAGGTACAGGGAGCTCCTATAATTCACCCCTCCACTTT
CASSLGTGSSYNSPLHF
>TRBD1|TRBV28|.|TRBJ1-5
TGTGCCAGCAAACAGGGGAATAGCAATCAGCCCCAGCATTTT
CASKQGNSNQPQHF
>TRBD2|TRBV7-9|.|TRBJ2-1
TGTGCCAGCAGCCCAGGACTAGCGGTCCCTCGGAGTAATGAGCAGTTCTTC
CASSPGLAVPRSNEQFF
>TRBD2|TRBV6-2/TRBV6-3|.|TRBJ2-1
TGTGCCAGCAGTTCCGCGGGGGCGGGGGGATACAATGAGCAGTTCTTC
CASSSAGAGGYNEQFF
>.|TRBV28|.|TRBJ2-7
TGTGCCAGCAGTGGACAAGGGGACGAGCAGTACTTC
CASSGQGDEQYF
>.|TRBV19|.|TRBJ2-3
TGTGCCAGTAGTATTGGGAACGGAGGGGGCACAGATACGCAGTATTTT
CASSIGNGGGTDTQYF
>.|TRBV7-8|.|TRBJ2-1
TGTGCCAGCAGCTTAGCGTCTAGTGAGCAGTTCTTC
CASSLASSEQFF
>.|TRBV4-3|.|TRBJ1-1
TGCGCCAGCAGCCTAGTCGGAGCGGGCAACACTGAAGCTTTCTTT
CASSLVGAGNTEAFF
>.|TRBV19|.|TRBJ1-5
TGTGCCAGTAGCGGAGGCCAGCCCCAGCATTTT
CASSGGQPQHF
>TRBD2|TRBV19|.|TRBJ2-2
TGTGCCAGTAGCGAAGAGGGAGGGCTTCCCGGGGAGCTGTTTTTT
CASSEEGGLPGELFF
>TRBD2|TRBV9|once|TRBJ2-1
TGTGCCAGCAGCGCAACGTTAGCGGGAGGGTACAATGAGCAGTTCTTC
CASSATLAGGYNEQFF
>TRBD1|TRBV2|.|TRBJ2-3
TGTGCCAGCATTGGGACAGGGATCACAGATACGCAGTATTTT
CASIGTGITDTQYF
>TRBD2|TRBV6-2/TRBV6-3|once|TRBJ2-2
TGTGCCAGCAGTTACTCGTCGGGAGGGCCCGACACCGGGGAGCTGTTTTTT
CASSYSSGGPDTGELFF
>TRBD2|TRBV27|.|TRBJ2-1
TGTGCCAGCAGTTTAATGGCGGGAGAGGGCTACAATGAGCAGTTCTTC
CASSLMAGEGYNEQFF
>TRBD1|TRBV23-1|.|TRBJ2-7
TGCGCCAGCAGTCTCAACACGACAGGGCCGCCGAGCCGGTTCTACGAGCAGTACTTC
CASSLNTTGPPSRFYEQYF
>TRBD1|TRBV24-1|once|TRBJ2-3
TGTGCCACCAGTGATCCCAGGGGGCCAGGAGATACGCAGTATTTT
CATSDPRGPGDTQYF
>.|TRBV6-5|few|TRBJ1-2
TGTGCCAGCAGTAGGGCGGGCAACTATGGCTACACCTTC
CASSRAGNYGYTF
>.|TRBV5-4|.|TRBJ2-1
TGTGCCAGCAGCCTTTTTTCGAGCTATGGTGAGCAGTTCTTC
CASSLFSSYGEQFF
>TRBD1|TRBV28|.|TRBJ1-1
TGTGCCAGCAGTTCCCGTCGGGACAGGGGCGCGAGGTGGACTGAAGCTTTCTTT
CASSSRRDRGARWTEAFF
>.|TRBV9|once|TRBJ2-7
TGTGCCAGCAGCGAAGGGGGGGGAAGCTCCTACGAGCAGTACTTC
CASSEGGGSSYEQYF
>.|TRBV12-5|.|TRBJ2-4
TGTGCTAGTGGCCCCGGTTACATTCAGTACTTC
CASGPGYIQYF
>.|TRBV6-5|.|TRBJ1-1
TGTGCCAGCAGCCCATTGGACAAGGAAGGAGCTTTCTTT
CASSPLDKEGAFF
>.|TRBV28|.|TRBJ1-5
TGTGCCAGCAGTTTCGGTCGGGGTCGACAGCCCCAGCATTTT
CASSFGRGRQPQHF
>.|TRBV4-1|.|TRBJ1-2
TGCGCCAGCAGGCAAACAGCCCTCGGTAACTATGGCTACACCTTC
CASRQTALGNYGYTF
>TRBD2|TRBV3-1/TRBV3-2|.|TRBJ2-7
TGTGCCAGCAGCCAGGGACTAGGGCCCTACGAGCAGTACTTC
CASSQGLGPYEQYF